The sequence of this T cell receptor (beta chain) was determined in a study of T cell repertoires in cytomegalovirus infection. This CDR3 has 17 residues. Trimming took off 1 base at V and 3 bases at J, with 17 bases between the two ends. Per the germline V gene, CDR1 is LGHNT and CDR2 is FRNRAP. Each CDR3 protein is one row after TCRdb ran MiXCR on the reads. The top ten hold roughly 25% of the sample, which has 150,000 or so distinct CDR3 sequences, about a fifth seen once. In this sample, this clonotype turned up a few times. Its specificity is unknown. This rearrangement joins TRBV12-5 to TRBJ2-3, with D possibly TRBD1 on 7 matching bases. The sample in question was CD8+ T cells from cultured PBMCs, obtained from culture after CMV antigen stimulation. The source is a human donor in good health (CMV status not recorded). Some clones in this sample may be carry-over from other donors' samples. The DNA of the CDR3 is TGTGCTAGTGGTTTGGGAAACAGGGGAGGCTCAACAGATACGCAGTATTTT. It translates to CASGLGNRGGSTDTQYF.